The subject of this entry is one T cell receptor beta chain. Its antigen is not identified. The germline gene is not matched at one end of the junction; a read error may be the cause. Notes on the study in general: Tumor Tregs overlapped most with tumor, then blood, naive CD4+ cells. The larger cohort examined one V-J beta rearrangement, not whole repertoires. Tumor memory CD4+ T cell TCR gene usage clustered with blood and lymph node memory CD4+ cells and lymph node naive CD4+ cells.

Full-length variable regions came from constant-region reverse primers plus semi-nested Nested Universal Primer A PCR. TCRdb passed the 5' RACE reads through MiXCR, listing each CDR3 protein once. The top ten clones hold more than 3.5% of a sample with a few thousand distinct CDR3 sequences, 72% of them seen once. The sorted Tregs were CD4+CD25+CD127-/low cells. The CDR3 covers 13 residues. The germline V gene encodes CDR1 SSHAT and CDR2 FNYEAQ (reference sequence). J is TRBJ2-5 and V is TRBV7-7; D is undetermined. Sequenced material: Tregs sorted from blood. The sequence was collected from a female donor with breast cancer. CDR3 DNA sequence: TGTGCTAGCAGCCTTCTAGTTGCGGAGACCCAGTACTTC. It translates to CASSLLVAETQYF.